Listed below are T cell receptor beta chains from one sample, sequenced in a study of OX40 agonist ivuxolimab in advanced cancers. Method: immunoSEQ multiplex PCR; TCRdb's copy keeps in-frame clones and lacks some. The sample holds under 65,000 clones; approximately 90% are singletons and the top ten take roughly 0.45%. The sample consisted of CD4+ or CD8+ T cells sorted from blood, taken in a trial of the OX40 agonist ivuxolimab. The receptors originated from an adult with an advanced solid tumor such as melanoma, head and neck, liver or kidney cancer. The CDR3 runs from the conserved cysteine through the conserved F or W. Each record gives: CDR3 DNA, CDR3 protein, clone size, D gene, J gene, V gene. The D gene is left open where the match is weak. For some rows the clone size is stated as once, few or many, or as a class when expanded; others skip it.

TGTGCCAGCATATTGGCGGGAGGGCCAGAGACCCAGTACTTC | CASILAGGPETQYF | NA | TRBD2 | TRBJ2-5 | TRBV6-1
TGCGCCAGCAGCTTGACAGGGTCGGGGGCCTACGAGCAGTACTTC | CASSLTGSGAYEQYF | NA | NA | TRBJ2-7 | TRBV5-1
TGTGCCAGCGGCCCGACAGGGGGCGGCGACACTGAAGCTTTCTTT | CASGPTGGGDTEAFF | once | TRBD1 | TRBJ1-1 | TRBV11-2
TGTGCCAGCAGCGCACAGGGGTTCTCCTACGAGCAGTACTTC | CASSAQGFSYEQYF | NA | TRBD1 | TRBJ2-7 | TRBV5-4
TGCAGTGCGCAGGGTGTAGCTGAAGCTTTCTTT | CSAQGVAEAFF | NA | NA | TRBJ1-1 | TRBV20-1
TGCGCCAGCAGCCAAGACTTTCCCAATGAGCAGTTCTTC | CASSQDFPNEQFF | NA | NA | TRBJ2-1 | TRBV4-3
TGTGCCAGCAGCTTAGGTCGTGGAATAAGCTACGAGCAGTACTTC | CASSLGRGISYEQYF | NA | NA | TRBJ2-7 | TRBV11-3
TGTGCCAGCAGGGGGAGTCTCTTAAATTCACCCCTCCACTTT | CASRGSLLNSPLHF | NA | NA | TRBJ1-6 | TRBV27
TGTGCCAGCAGTGGTCGGGGGGGAAACACCGGGGAGCTGTTTTTT | CASSGRGGNTGELFF | NA | TRBD2 | TRBJ2-2 | TRBV2
TGTGCCAGCAGCCCCTTGGGACAGGCCTACGAGCAGTACTTC | CASSPLGQAYEQYF | NA | TRBD1 | TRBJ2-7 | TRBV5-6
TGTGCCAGCAGCGCTCTGGGGGACGAGCAGTACTTC | CASSALGDEQYF | NA | NA | TRBJ2-7 | TRBV7-9
TGCGCCAGCAGCCAAGATTTTTGGGGTTCCCCGGGGGGCTACACCTTC | CASSQDFWGSPGGYTF | NA | NA | TRBJ1-2 | TRBV4-1
TGTGCCAGCAGTCCAAGACAGGGGACGGGTGAAAAACTGTTTTTT | CASSPRQGTGEKLFF | NA | TRBD1 | TRBJ1-4 | TRBV27
TGCGCCAGCAGGGTCGGGACTAGCGGAACCTACGAGCAGTACTTC | CASRVGTSGTYEQYF | NA | TRBD2 | TRBJ2-7 | TRBV10-2
TGCGCCAGCAGCTTGGTGGGTACAGATACGCAGTATTTT | CASSLVGTDTQYF | NA | NA | TRBJ2-3 | TRBV5-1
TGTGCCAGCAGCTTTTTTGGGGTTGGCAATCAGCCCCAGCATTTT | CASSFFGVGNQPQHF | NA | NA | TRBJ1-5 | TRBV7-2
TGTGCCAGCAGGCTAGCGGGAGCAGATGAGCAGTTCTTC | CASRLAGADEQFF | NA | TRBD2 | TRBJ2-1 | TRBV6-1
TGCAGCGGCTACCCAGGACTAGTTTTCTACAATGAGCAGTTCTTC | CSGYPGLVFYNEQFF | NA | TRBD2 | TRBJ2-1 | TRBV29-1
TGTGCCAGCAGTTTAGAGGGGAACTATGGCTACACCTTC | CASSLEGNYGYTF | NA | NA | TRBJ1-2 | TRBV27
TGTGCCAGCAGCTTATCCCAGGGGGCGGAGTATGGCTACACCTTC | CASSLSQGAEYGYTF | NA | TRBD1 | TRBJ1-2 | TRBV7-2
TGTGCCAGCAGTTACTCGGCAGACTCTGGAAACACCATATATTTT | CASSYSADSGNTIYF | once | NA | TRBJ1-3 | TRBV6-5
TGTGCCAGCAGTGAAGGGGGTAGCGGGACGGAGACCCAGTACTTC | CASSEGGSGTETQYF | NA | TRBD2 | TRBJ2-5 | TRBV25-1
TGCGCCAGCAGCTTGATGGGACTAGCGCTCCACTCCTACAATGAGCAGTTCTTC | CASSLMGLALHSYNEQFF | NA | TRBD2 | TRBJ2-1 | TRBV5-1
TGCAGCGTTCGATTGATCGCTGGACAGTCTGAAGCTTTCTTT | CSVRLIAGQSEAFF | NA | NA | TRBJ1-1 | TRBV29-1
TGTGCCAGCAGCTTAGGCGGGGGGCTGGTTGGCTACACCTTC | CASSLGGGLVGYTF | once | NA | TRBJ1-2 | TRBV7-2
TGTGCCAGCAGCTATTCGCGGGAGCGGGAGTCTAACTTC | CASSYSRERESNF | NA | TRBD2 | TRBJ2-7 | TRBV6-5